These T cell receptor beta chains were read from a single sample in a study of blood T cells in healthy people across ages. TCRdb recomputed calls from the 5' RACE reads with MiXCR, one row per CDR3 protein. Found here are around 1,800,000 distinct CDR3 sequences, around 40% of them singletons; the top ten hold about 21%. The specimen was blood. These receptors originate from a human donor in good health. Both conserved end residues are part of each CDR3. The D gene is left open where the match is weak. The listing skips clone size in some rows; elsewhere it reads once, few, many or a size class.

v_call: TRBV6-1
d_call: NA
clone_size: NA
j_call: TRBJ1-2
cdr3_aa: CASSETETGNGYTF
cdr3_nt: TGTGCCAGCAGTGAAACCGAGACAGGAAATGGCTACACCTTC

v_call: TRBV14
d_call: NA
clone_size: few
j_call: TRBJ1-2
cdr3_aa: CASSPHVGEVGGYTF
cdr3_nt: TGTGCCAGCAGCCCTCATGTGGGCGAAGTCGGTGGCTACACCTTC

v_call: TRBV27
d_call: NA
clone_size: NA
j_call: TRBJ2-7
cdr3_aa: CASSYQGTPGEQYF
cdr3_nt: TGTGCCAGCAGTTACCAGGGGACCCCAGGCGAGCAGTACTTC

v_call: TRBV28
d_call: TRBD1
clone_size: NA
j_call: TRBJ2-5
cdr3_aa: CASSFPPTGVDQETQYF
cdr3_nt: TGTGCCAGCAGTTTCCCTCCGACAGGGGTGGATCAAGAGACCCAGTACTTC

v_call: TRBV11-1
d_call: TRBD1
clone_size: few
j_call: TRBJ2-1
cdr3_aa: CASSLALGQPYNEQFF
cdr3_nt: TGTGCCAGCAGCTTAGCCTTGGGACAGCCCTACAATGAGCAGTTCTTC

v_call: TRBV3-1
d_call: NA
clone_size: NA
j_call: TRBJ1-2
cdr3_aa: CASSPGLTPGGYTF
cdr3_nt: TGTGCCAGCAGCCCGGGTCTTACCCCCGGTGGCTACACCTTC

v_call: TRBV4-3
d_call: NA
clone_size: NA
j_call: TRBJ2-7
cdr3_aa: CASSQEGLGGSEQYF
cdr3_nt: TGCGCCAGCAGCCAAGAAGGGCTGGGGGGTTCCGAGCAGTACTTC

v_call: TRBV4-2
d_call: NA
clone_size: few
j_call: TRBJ2-7
cdr3_aa: CASSQDHTGSYEQYF
cdr3_nt: TGTGCCAGCAGCCAAGATCACACAGGGTCGTACGAGCAGTACTTC

v_call: TRBV12-3/TRBV12-4
d_call: NA
clone_size: NA
j_call: TRBJ1-5
cdr3_aa: CASSPLTYQPQHF
cdr3_nt: TGTGCCAGCAGTCCCCTGACTTATCAGCCCCAGCATTTT

v_call: TRBV14
d_call: TRBD1
clone_size: NA
j_call: TRBJ1-2
cdr3_aa: CASSSHRGTHGYTF
cdr3_nt: TGTGCCAGCAGCTCCCACAGGGGAACCCATGGCTACACCTTC

v_call: TRBV29-1
d_call: NA
clone_size: few
j_call: TRBJ1-1
cdr3_aa: CSVGSLVGTEAFF
cdr3_nt: TGCAGCGTTGGAAGCCTGGTTGGAACTGAAGCTTTCTTT

v_call: TRBV4-3
d_call: NA
clone_size: NA
j_call: TRBJ2-7
cdr3_aa: CASSQLTGNPYEQYF
cdr3_nt: TGCGCCAGCAGCCAATTGACAGGAAATCCCTACGAGCAGTACTTC

v_call: TRBV6-1
d_call: TRBD2
clone_size: few
j_call: TRBJ2-5
cdr3_aa: CASSERGLQETQYF
cdr3_nt: TGTGCCAGCAGTGAAAGGGGACTACAAGAGACCCAGTACTTC

v_call: TRBV6-5
d_call: NA
clone_size: NA
j_call: TRBJ1-2
cdr3_aa: CASSYSWEADYGYTF
cdr3_nt: TGTGCCAGCAGTTACTCATGGGAAGCAGACTATGGCTACACCTTC

v_call: TRBV29-1
d_call: NA
clone_size: few
j_call: TRBJ2-5
cdr3_aa: CSVGEQGSQYF
cdr3_nt: TGCAGCGTTGGGGAACAGGGATCTCAGTACTTC

v_call: TRBV5-1
d_call: TRBD1
clone_size: NA
j_call: TRBJ1-6
cdr3_aa: CASSLIGQGANSPLHF
cdr3_nt: TGCGCCAGCAGCTTGATCGGACAGGGGGCGAATTCACCCCTCCACTTT

v_call: TRBV7-9
d_call: TRBD1
clone_size: NA
j_call: TRBJ2-7
cdr3_aa: CASSYWTGKAYEQYF
cdr3_nt: TGTGCCAGCAGCTATTGGACAGGGAAGGCCTACGAGCAGTACTTC

v_call: TRBV6-5
d_call: NA
clone_size: few
j_call: TRBJ2-2
cdr3_aa: CASRQTNTGELFF
cdr3_nt: TGTGCCAGCAGGCAGACGAACACCGGGGAGCTGTTTTTT

v_call: TRBV12-3/TRBV12-4
d_call: NA
clone_size: NA
j_call: TRBJ2-1
cdr3_aa: CASSSPLYNEQFF
cdr3_nt: TGTGCCAGCAGTTCGCCGCTGTACAATGAGCAGTTCTTC

v_call: TRBV11-3
d_call: NA
clone_size: NA
j_call: TRBJ2-5
cdr3_aa: CASSTTSVQGRGTQYF
cdr3_nt: TGTGCCAGCAGCACAACGTCTGTCCAGGGGAGGGGGACCCAGTACTTC

v_call: TRBV20-1
d_call: NA
clone_size: once
j_call: TRBJ2-1
cdr3_aa: CSGGRGSSYNEQFF
cdr3_nt: TGCAGCGGGGGGAGGGGGAGCTCCTACAATGAGCAGTTCTTC

v_call: TRBV29-1
d_call: TRBD1
clone_size: NA
j_call: TRBJ2-7
cdr3_aa: CSVSGQANEQYF
cdr3_nt: TGCAGCGTATCGGGACAGGCAAACGAGCAGTACTTC

v_call: TRBV20-1
d_call: NA
clone_size: few
j_call: TRBJ2-6
cdr3_aa: CSARVRTAGANVLTF
cdr3_nt: TGCAGTGCTAGAGTCAGGACAGCTGGGGCCAACGTCCTGACTTTC

v_call: TRBV9
d_call: NA
clone_size: NA
j_call: TRBJ1-2
cdr3_aa: CASSVDGDAAGGYTF
cdr3_nt: TGTGCCAGCAGCGTAGACGGGGACGCCGCGGGCGGCTACACCTTC

v_call: TRBV2
d_call: NA
clone_size: few
j_call: TRBJ2-7
cdr3_aa: CASTDPNQGSYEQYF
cdr3_nt: TGTGCCAGCACCGACCCGAACCAGGGTTCTTACGAGCAGTACTTC

v_call: TRBV4-1
d_call: NA
clone_size: NA
j_call: TRBJ2-1
cdr3_aa: CASRGQDNEQFF
cdr3_nt: TGCGCCAGCAGGGGCCAAGACAATGAGCAGTTCTTC

v_call: TRBV29-1
d_call: NA
clone_size: few
j_call: TRBJ2-1
cdr3_aa: CSVGGGRGLNEQFF
cdr3_nt: TGCAGCGTTGGGGGGGGGCGAGGGCTCAATGAGCAGTTCTTC

v_call: TRBV11-3
d_call: NA
clone_size: NA
j_call: TRBJ2-1
cdr3_aa: CASSSNGDEQFF
cdr3_nt: TGTGCCAGCAGCTCAAATGGGGATGAGCAGTTCTTC

v_call: TRBV7-2
d_call: NA
clone_size: NA
j_call: TRBJ2-1
cdr3_aa: CASSFNMDPDEQFF
cdr3_nt: TGTGCCAGCAGTTTCAACATGGACCCCGATGAGCAGTTCTTC

v_call: TRBV5-5
d_call: TRBD2
clone_size: NA
j_call: TRBJ2-2
cdr3_aa: CASSFGTTTGELFF
cdr3_nt: TGTGCCAGCAGCTTTGGGACTACCACCGGGGAGCTGTTTTTT

v_call: TRBV5-5
d_call: NA
clone_size: NA
j_call: TRBJ1-5
cdr3_aa: CASSLGQTFQPQHF
cdr3_nt: TGTGCCAGCAGCTTGGGGCAGACCTTTCAGCCCCAGCATTTT

v_call: TRBV27
d_call: TRBD1
clone_size: NA
j_call: TRBJ2-2
cdr3_aa: CASSLSYGQGNTGELFF
cdr3_nt: TGTGCCAGCAGTTTATCGTACGGACAGGGGAACACCGGGGAGCTGTTTTTT

v_call: TRBV4-1
d_call: TRBD2
clone_size: NA
j_call: TRBJ2-1
cdr3_aa: CASSQVLAGGQVGYNEQFF
cdr3_nt: TGCGCCAGCAGCCAAGTACTAGCGGGGGGGCAAGTAGGCTACAATGAGCAGTTCTTC

v_call: TRBV12-3/TRBV12-4
d_call: TRBD1
clone_size: NA
j_call: TRBJ1-2
cdr3_aa: CASRWGQDYGYTF
cdr3_nt: TGTGCCAGCAGGTGGGGACAGGACTATGGCTACACCTTC

v_call: TRBV29-1
d_call: NA
clone_size: few
j_call: TRBJ2-5
cdr3_aa: CSVGGLGGSRETQYF
cdr3_nt: TGCAGCGTTGGAGGCCTTGGAGGGTCAAGGGAGACCCAGTACTTC

v_call: TRBV12-3/TRBV12-4
d_call: TRBD1
clone_size: NA
j_call: TRBJ1-1
cdr3_aa: CATTRDRLNTEAFF
cdr3_nt: TGTGCCACCACCCGGGACAGGCTGAACACTGAAGCTTTCTTT

v_call: TRBV20-1
d_call: NA
clone_size: many
j_call: TRBJ1-5
cdr3_aa: CSASEGDQPQHF
cdr3_nt: TGCAGTGCTAGTGAGGGGGACCAGCCCCAGCATTTT

v_call: TRBV7-9
d_call: NA
clone_size: few
j_call: TRBJ2-5
cdr3_aa: CASNRVQETQYF
cdr3_nt: TGTGCCAGCAACAGAGTCCAAGAGACCCAGTACTTC

v_call: TRBV12-3/TRBV12-4
d_call: NA
clone_size: few
j_call: TRBJ1-2
cdr3_aa: CASSDRKGYTF
cdr3_nt: TGTGCCAGCAGTGACAGGAAAGGCTACACCTTC

v_call: TRBV7-3
d_call: TRBD2
clone_size: few
j_call: TRBJ2-1
cdr3_aa: CASATSGGVPYNEQFF
cdr3_nt: TGTGCCAGCGCGACTAGCGGGGGGGTACCCTACAATGAGCAGTTCTTC

v_call: TRBV29-1
d_call: NA
clone_size: few
j_call: TRBJ1-2
cdr3_aa: CSVGQVLNYGYTF
cdr3_nt: TGCAGCGTTGGACAGGTCCTTAACTATGGCTACACCTTC

v_call: TRBV7-9
d_call: NA
clone_size: NA
j_call: TRBJ1-4
cdr3_aa: CASSLDSFATNEKLFF
cdr3_nt: TGTGCCAGCAGCCTGGACAGCTTTGCAACTAATGAAAAACTGTTTTTT

v_call: TRBV29-1
d_call: NA
clone_size: few
j_call: TRBJ1-5
cdr3_aa: CSVKTGSSNQPQHF
cdr3_nt: TGCAGCGTCAAAACAGGGTCGAGCAATCAGCCCCAGCATTTT

v_call: TRBV7-2
d_call: TRBD2
clone_size: few
j_call: TRBJ2-2
cdr3_aa: CASSLGGTSGGPTGELFF
cdr3_nt: TGTGCCAGCAGCTTAGGTGGGACTAGCGGGGGGCCCACCGGGGAGCTGTTTTTT

v_call: TRBV7-2
d_call: NA
clone_size: few
j_call: TRBJ1-5
cdr3_aa: CASSLAGEDNQPQHF
cdr3_nt: TGTGCCAGCAGCTTAGCCGGTGAGGACAATCAGCCCCAGCATTTT

v_call: TRBV10-3
d_call: NA
clone_size: few
j_call: TRBJ2-1
cdr3_aa: CAISGAAPNNEQFF
cdr3_nt: TGTGCCATCAGTGGGGCAGCTCCCAACAATGAGCAGTTCTTC

v_call: TRBV20-1
d_call: NA
clone_size: NA
j_call: TRBJ2-5
cdr3_aa: CSTSWQLQETQYF
cdr3_nt: TGCAGTACTAGTTGGCAGTTACAAGAGACCCAGTACTTC

v_call: TRBV30
d_call: NA
clone_size: NA
j_call: TRBJ1-1
cdr3_aa: CAWRELAAEAFF
cdr3_nt: TGTGCCTGGAGGGAGCTTGCGGCTGAAGCTTTCTTT

v_call: TRBV5-6
d_call: TRBD1
clone_size: NA
j_call: TRBJ2-1
cdr3_aa: CASSFPGQGLYNEQFF
cdr3_nt: TGTGCCAGCAGCTTTCCGGGACAGGGACTCTACAATGAGCAGTTCTTC

v_call: TRBV4-3
d_call: TRBD1
clone_size: NA
j_call: TRBJ1-2
cdr3_aa: CASSRALGQGAWYGYTF
cdr3_nt: TGCGCCAGCAGCCGAGCCCTGGGACAGGGGGCTTGGTATGGCTACACCTTC

v_call: TRBV11-2
d_call: NA
clone_size: few
j_call: TRBJ2-1
cdr3_aa: CASSLGPGHLYNEQFF
cdr3_nt: TGTGCCAGCAGCTTAGGCCCGGGACACCTCTACAATGAGCAGTTCTTC

v_call: TRBV3-1
d_call: NA
clone_size: NA
j_call: TRBJ1-2
cdr3_aa: CASSQGNLGVYGYTF
cdr3_nt: TGTGCCAGCAGCCAAGGCAATCTGGGGGTCTATGGCTACACCTTC

v_call: TRBV20-1
d_call: TRBD2
clone_size: NA
j_call: TRBJ2-1
cdr3_aa: CSARNSRGRAYGNEQFF
cdr3_nt: TGCAGTGCTAGAAATTCACGCGGGAGGGCCTACGGGAATGAGCAGTTCTTC

v_call: TRBV30
d_call: NA
clone_size: NA
j_call: TRBJ1-4
cdr3_aa: CAWSEGEKLFF
cdr3_nt: TGTGCCTGGAGCGAAGGTGAAAAACTGTTTTTT

v_call: TRBV7-2
d_call: NA
clone_size: NA
j_call: TRBJ1-2
cdr3_aa: CASSLALQSHYGYTF
cdr3_nt: TGTGCCAGCAGCTTAGCGCTCCAATCTCACTATGGCTACACCTTC

v_call: TRBV11-3
d_call: NA
clone_size: NA
j_call: TRBJ1-2
cdr3_aa: CASSRGREGYTF
cdr3_nt: TGTGCCAGCAGCCGCGGACGGGAGGGCTACACCTTC